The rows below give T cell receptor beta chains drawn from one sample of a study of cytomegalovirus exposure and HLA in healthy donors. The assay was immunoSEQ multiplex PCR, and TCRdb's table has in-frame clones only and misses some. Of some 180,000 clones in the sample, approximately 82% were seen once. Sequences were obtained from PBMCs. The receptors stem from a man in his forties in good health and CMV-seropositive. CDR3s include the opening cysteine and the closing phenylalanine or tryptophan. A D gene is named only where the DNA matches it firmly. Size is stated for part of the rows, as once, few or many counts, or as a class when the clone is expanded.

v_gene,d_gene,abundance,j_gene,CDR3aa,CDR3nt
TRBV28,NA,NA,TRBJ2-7,CASSHTTGISEQYF,TGTGCCAGCAGTCACACGACAGGTATCTCCGAGCAGTACTTC
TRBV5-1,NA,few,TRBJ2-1,CASRIASTGNNEQFF,TGCGCCAGCAGAATTGCTTCTACAGGGAACAATGAGCAGTTCTTC
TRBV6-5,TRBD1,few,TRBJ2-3,CASSSPLGTGVF,TGTGCCAGCAGTTCTCCTTTGGGGACAGGGGTATTT
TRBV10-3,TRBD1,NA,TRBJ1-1,CAISATGVEGAFF,TGTGCCATCAGTGCTACAGGGGTCGAGGGAGCTTTCTTT
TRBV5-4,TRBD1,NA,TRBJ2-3,CASSSGTGGDTQYF,TGTGCCAGCAGTTCCGGGACAGGGGGAGATACGCAGTATTTT
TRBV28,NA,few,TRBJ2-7,CASRQSGNLPGEQYF,TGTGCCAGCAGACAGTCCGGGAACTTACCGGGTGAGCAGTACTTC
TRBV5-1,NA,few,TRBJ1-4,CASSLVPGTSTNEKLFF,TGCGCCAGCAGCTTGGTTCCGGGGACATCAACTAATGAAAAACTGTTTTTT
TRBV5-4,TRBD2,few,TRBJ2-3,CASSLGLAGVTDTQYF,TGTGCCAGCAGCTTGGGACTAGCGGGTGTCACAGATACGCAGTATTTT
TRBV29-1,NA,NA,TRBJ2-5,CSVARVRQETQYF,TGCAGCGTTGCCAGGGTGCGGCAAGAGACCCAGTACTTC
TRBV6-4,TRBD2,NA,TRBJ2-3,CASSRTSGKLDTQYF,TGTGCCAGCAGCCGGACTAGCGGGAAGCTAGATACGCAGTATTTT
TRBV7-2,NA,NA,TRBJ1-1,CASSTRGSIEAFF,TGTGCCAGCAGCACAAGAGGCAGTATTGAAGCTTTCTTT
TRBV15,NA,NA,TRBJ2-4,CATSVRGFADIQYF,TGTGCCACCAGCGTAAGGGGTTTCGCGGACATTCAGTACTTC
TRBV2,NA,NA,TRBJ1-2,CASSGQVIYGYTF,TGTGCCAGCAGTGGACAGGTGATCTATGGCTACACCTTC
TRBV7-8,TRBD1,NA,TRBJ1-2,CASSPTAGQSYGYTF,TGTGCCAGCAGCCCTACGGCGGGACAGAGCTATGGCTACACCTTC
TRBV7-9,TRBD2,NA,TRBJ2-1,CASSLVVGGNNEQFF,TGTGCCAGCAGCTTAGTAGTGGGAGGGAACAATGAGCAGTTCTTC
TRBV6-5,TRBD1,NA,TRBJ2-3,CASSFAGQGTDTQYF,TGTGCCAGCAGTTTCGCGGGACAGGGAACAGATACGCAGTATTTT
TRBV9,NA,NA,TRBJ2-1,CASSVEFGSAVYNEQFF,TGTGCCAGCAGCGTAGAATTCGGTAGCGCGGTCTACAATGAGCAGTTCTTC
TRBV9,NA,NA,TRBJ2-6,CASTLGGSGANGLTF,TGTGCCAGCACCTTAGGGGGATCTGGGGCCAACGGCCTGACTTTC
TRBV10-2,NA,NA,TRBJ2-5,CASTEGVEKTQYF,TGCGCCAGCACCGAGGGGGTGGAAAAGACCCAGTACTTC
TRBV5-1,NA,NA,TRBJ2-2,CASSLFSRDNTGELFF,TGCGCCAGCAGCTTGTTCAGTCGGGATAACACCGGGGAGCTGTTTTTT
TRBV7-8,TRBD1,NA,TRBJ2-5,CASSFDREETQYF,TGTGCCAGCAGCTTTGACAGGGAAGAGACCCAGTACTTC
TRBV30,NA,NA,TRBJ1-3,CAWTRGQGPGNTIYF,TGTGCCTGGACCCGAGGGCAGGGGCCTGGAAACACCATATATTTT
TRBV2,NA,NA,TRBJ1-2,CASTRPPSNGYTF,TGTGCCAGCACTAGGCCCCCTTCGAATGGCTACACCTTC
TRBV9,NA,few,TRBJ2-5,CASSVAGRLETQYF,TGTGCCAGCAGCGTAGCGGGGAGGTTGGAGACCCAGTACTTC
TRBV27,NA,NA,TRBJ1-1,CASSLGGVGTEAFF,TGTGCCAGCAGTTTAGGGGGGGTAGGGACTGAAGCTTTCTTT
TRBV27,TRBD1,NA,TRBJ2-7,CASSSRDRVHEQYF,TGTGCCAGCAGTTCTCGGGACAGGGTCCACGAGCAGTACTTC
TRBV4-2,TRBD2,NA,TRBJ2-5,CASSQLGLAGVGQETQYF,TGTGCCAGCAGCCAACTCGGGCTAGCGGGAGTGGGACAAGAGACCCAGTACTTC
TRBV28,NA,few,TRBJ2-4,CASSLSGLGDIQYF,TGTGCCAGCAGTTTATCGGGTCTAGGCGACATTCAGTACTTC
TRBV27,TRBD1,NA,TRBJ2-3,CASSFQWDRSHTQYF,TGTGCCAGCAGTTTCCAGTGGGACAGGAGCCATACGCAGTATTTT
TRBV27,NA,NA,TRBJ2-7,CASVPRGSGTYEQYF,TGTGCCAGCGTCCCACGAGGTAGCGGTACCTACGAGCAGTACTTC
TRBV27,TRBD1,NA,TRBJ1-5,CASSSGQGNQPQHF,TGTGCCAGCAGTTCGGGACAGGGAAATCAGCCCCAGCATTTT
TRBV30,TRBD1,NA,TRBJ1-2,CALPGTGLRGYTF,TGTGCCCTTCCGGGGACAGGGCTCCGGGGCTACACCTTC
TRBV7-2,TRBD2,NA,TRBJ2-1,CASSMAGGLYNEQFF,TGTGCCAGCAGCATGGCGGGAGGGCTCTACAATGAGCAGTTCTTC
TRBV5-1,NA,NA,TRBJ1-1,CASRGGAGRGNTEAFF,TGCGCCAGCAGGGGGGGAGCAGGGAGGGGGAACACTGAAGCTTTCTTT
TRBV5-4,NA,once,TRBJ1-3,CASGGNSGNTIYF,TGTGCCAGCGGGGGCAACTCTGGAAACACCATATATTTT
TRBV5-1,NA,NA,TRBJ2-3,CASSLAPSGQGDTQYF,TGCGCCAGCAGCTTGGCCCCATCGGGCCAGGGAGATACGCAGTATTTT
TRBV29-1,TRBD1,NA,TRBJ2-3,CSVEKGQGIPGDTQYF,TGCAGCGTTGAAAAGGGACAGGGGATACCGGGAGATACGCAGTATTTT
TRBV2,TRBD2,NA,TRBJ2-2,CASSERLAGTAGELFF,TGTGCCAGCAGTGAGCGACTAGCGGGAACGGCCGGGGAGCTGTTTTTT
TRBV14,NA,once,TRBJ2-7,CASSLGGPSYEQYF,TGTGCCAGCAGCCTAGGTGGGCCCAGCTACGAGCAGTACTTC
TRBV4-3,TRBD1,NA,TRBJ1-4,CASSQEQGAYEKLFF,TGCGCCAGCAGCCAAGAACAGGGGGCTTATGAAAAACTGTTTTTT
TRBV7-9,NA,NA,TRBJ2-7,CSSSGRAYEQYF,TGTTCCAGCAGCGGCCGAGCGTACGAGCAGTACTTC
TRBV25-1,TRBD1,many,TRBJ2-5,CASSVTGVYTTQYF,TGTGCCAGCAGTGTGACAGGGGTATATACGACCCAGTACTTC
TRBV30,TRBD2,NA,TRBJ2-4,CAASGRAGNIQYF,TGTGCCGCTAGCGGGAGGGCGGGAAACATTCAGTACTTC
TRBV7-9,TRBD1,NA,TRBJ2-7,CASSSPLGQVYEQYF,TGTGCCAGCAGCTCACCGCTTGGACAGGTCTACGAGCAGTACTTC
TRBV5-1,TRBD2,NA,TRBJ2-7,CASRRVAGGLEQYF,TGCGCCAGCAGGAGAGTAGCGGGAGGACTCGAGCAGTACTTC
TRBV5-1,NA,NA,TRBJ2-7,CASSLVADNEQYF,TGCGCCAGCAGCTTGGTGGCAGACAACGAGCAGTACTTC
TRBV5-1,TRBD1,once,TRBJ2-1,CASSLRQGAIEQFF,TGCGCCAGCAGCCTGCGACAGGGGGCGATTGAGCAGTTCTTC
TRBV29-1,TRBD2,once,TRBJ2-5,CSVKLAGETQYF,TGCAGCGTTAAACTAGCGGGGGAGACCCAGTACTTC
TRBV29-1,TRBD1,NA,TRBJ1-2,CSGGTGMGLDYGYTF,TGCAGCGGTGGGACAGGGATGGGCCTGGACTATGGCTACACCTTC
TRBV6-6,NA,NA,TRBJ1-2,CASSSGGIYGYTF,TGTGCCAGCAGTTCTGGGGGCATCTATGGCTACACCTTC
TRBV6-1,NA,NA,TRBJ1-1,CASSIHNKNTEAFF,TGTGCCAGCAGCATTCACAATAAGAACACTGAAGCTTTCTTT
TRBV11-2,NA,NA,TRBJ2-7,CASSVLTGDPRLYEQYF,TGTGCCAGCAGCGTCCTAACGGGGGACCCAAGACTTTACGAGCAGTACTTC
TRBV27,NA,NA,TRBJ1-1,CASRVSMQGNTEAFF,TGTGCCAGCAGAGTTTCCATGCAGGGGAACACTGAAGCTTTCTTT
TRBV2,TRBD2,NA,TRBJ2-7,CASSTQLAGGSF,TGTGCCAGCAGTACCCAACTAGCGGGAGGAAGTTTC
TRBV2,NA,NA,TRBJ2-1,CASSQQGLFMSHEQFF,TGTGCCAGCAGCCAACAGGGTTTATTTATGAGTCATGAGCAGTTCTTC
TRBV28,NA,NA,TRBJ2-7,CASSWVPRDWSLGEQYF,TGTGCCAGCAGTTGGGTCCCTCGGGACTGGTCGTTGGGGGAGCAGTACTTC
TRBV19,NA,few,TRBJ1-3,CASSFFGGNTIYF,TGTGCCAGTTCCTTTTTCGGGGGAAACACCATATATTTT
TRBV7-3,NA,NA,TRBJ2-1,CASSFGGSSYNEQFF,TGTGCCAGCAGCTTCGGGGGAAGCTCCTACAATGAGCAGTTCTTC